The present TCR beta chain was sequenced within a study of early T cells in non-severe SARS-CoV-2 infection. V was pared by 5 bases and J by 0 bases, with 3 bases of the junction left unmatched. This CDR3 is 15 amino acids long. Germline CDR1 KGHDR, CDR2 SFDVKD. TCRdb processed the 5' RACE reads anew with MiXCR; each CDR3 protein has one entry. The table includes roughly 27,000 distinct CDR3 sequences, 4% to 5% detected once. Sequencing was carried out using whole blood. The chain has TRBV24-1 and TRBJ2-3; 8 bases line up with TRBD2. The clonotype comes from an adult who was a healthcare worker with PCR-confirmed SARS-CoV-2 infection or an uninfected control (not recorded which). The DNA of the CDR3 is TGTGCCACCAGTGGGGTAGCGGGGAGCACAGATACGCAGTATTTT. Residues: CATSGVAGSTDTQYF.